A selection of T cell receptor beta chains follows, all from one sample in a study of CD8 T cells in Susac syndrome. TCRdb re-analysed the immunoSEQ multiplex PCR reads in MiXCR, keeping a single row per CDR3 protein. The table has approximately 100,000 distinct CDR3 sequences, roughly 95% seen once. Sequencing was performed on CD8+ T cells from PBMCs. The receptors were sampled from a human donor with Susac syndrome. Both conserved end residues are trimmed from each CDR3.

V	CDR3
TRBV12-5	ASAGGDNEQF
TRBV7-6	ASSSGQGIPEAF
TRBV12-3/TRBV12-4	ASSPQNGDTQY
TRBV12-5	ASGFDRYSYNEQF
TRBV4-1	ASSQDDGNYEQY
TRBV4-1	ASSHGTEAF
TRBV11-2	ASRFGQGRSYEQY
TRBV9	ASGMGTGAYEQY
TRBV7-9	ASSVVQGWSF
TRBV29-1	SVWGGSWIEQF
TRBV6-6	ASSITGDQETQY
TRBV7-3	ASSLAGGLYNEQF
TRBV29-1	GYRGTGGYEQY
TRBV9	ASRDRGVYGYT
TRBV7-9	ASSLPKRDSGANVLT
TRBV25-1	ASRDGYNEQF